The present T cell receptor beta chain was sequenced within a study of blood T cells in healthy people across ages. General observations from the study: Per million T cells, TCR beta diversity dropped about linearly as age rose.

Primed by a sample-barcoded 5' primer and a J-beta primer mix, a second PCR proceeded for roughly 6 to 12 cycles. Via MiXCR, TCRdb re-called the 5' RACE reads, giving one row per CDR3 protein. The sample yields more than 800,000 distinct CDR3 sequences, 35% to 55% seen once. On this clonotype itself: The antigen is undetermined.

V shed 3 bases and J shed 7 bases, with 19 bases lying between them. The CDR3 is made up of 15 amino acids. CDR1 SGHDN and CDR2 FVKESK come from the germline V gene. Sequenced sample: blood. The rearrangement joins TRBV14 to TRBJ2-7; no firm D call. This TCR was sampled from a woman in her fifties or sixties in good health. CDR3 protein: CASSHRPERYNEQYF. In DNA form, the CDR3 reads TGTGCCAGCAGCCACCGACCAGAGAGATACAATGAGCAGTACTTC.